A selection of T cell receptor beta chains follows, all from one sample in a study of T-cell memory formation after mild COVID-19. One entry per CDR3 protein results from TCRdb running MiXCR on the 5' RACE reads. The profile covers 35,000 to 55,000 distinct CDR3 sequences, with approximately 9.7% appearing a single time and approximately 12% taken by the ten largest. What was sequenced was PBMCs or a T cell subset sorted from them (not recorded which). Receptor source: an adult woman who had mild COVID-19 (a few samples of this study predate the infection). Cell type and time point are not known. Both conserved end residues are part of each CDR3. Each record gives: D gene, V gene, CDR3 length, clone size, J gene, CDR3 protein, CDR3 DNA. A D gene is named only where the DNA matches it firmly. Clone size, where shown, is once, few, many, or a class for clones that have expanded.

D gene: TRBD2
V gene: TRBV10-3
CDR3 length: 14
clone size: few
J gene: TRBJ2-3
CDR3 protein: CAISIAGGADTQYF
CDR3 DNA: TGTGCCATCAGTATAGCGGGGGGCGCAGATACGCAGTATTTT

D gene: .
V gene: TRBV7-8
CDR3 length: 14
clone size: few
J gene: TRBJ1-2
CDR3 protein: CASSLRDTNYGYTF
CDR3 DNA: TGTGCCAGCAGCCTCCGGGACACCAACTATGGCTACACCTTC

D gene: .
V gene: TRBV7-2
CDR3 length: 13
clone size: .
J gene: TRBJ2-7
CDR3 protein: CASTPPGRYEQYF
CDR3 DNA: TGTGCCAGCACCCCCCCCGGGCGCTACGAGCAGTACTTC

D gene: .
V gene: TRBV4-2
CDR3 length: 14
clone size: .
J gene: TRBJ2-7
CDR3 protein: CASSQDYRTYEQYF
CDR3 DNA: TGTGCCAGCAGCCAAGATTACAGGACCTACGAGCAGTACTTC

D gene: TRBD2
V gene: TRBV9
CDR3 length: 18
clone size: .
J gene: TRBJ2-2
CDR3 protein: CASSPRIGTRGHTGELFF
CDR3 DNA: TGTGCCAGCAGCCCTCGAATCGGGACTAGGGGACACACCGGGGAGCTGTTTTTT

D gene: .
V gene: TRBV2
CDR3 length: 14
clone size: few
J gene: TRBJ2-2
CDR3 protein: CASTREVSAGELFF
CDR3 DNA: TGTGCCAGCACCAGGGAAGTATCGGCCGGGGAGCTGTTTTTT

D gene: .
V gene: TRBV23-1
CDR3 length: 15
clone size: few
J gene: TRBJ2-7
CDR3 protein: CASSQSAVLSYEQYF
CDR3 DNA: TGCGCCAGCAGTCAATCCGCAGTCCTTTCCTACGAGCAGTACTTC

D gene: TRBD1
V gene: TRBV11-3
CDR3 length: 16
clone size: .
J gene: TRBJ1-1
CDR3 protein: CASSEQGAGRSTEAFF
CDR3 DNA: TGTGCCAGCAGCGAACAGGGGGCTGGGAGGAGTACTGAAGCTTTCTTT

D gene: .
V gene: TRBV29-1
CDR3 length: 13
clone size: many
J gene: TRBJ2-2
CDR3 protein: CSVALADTGELFF
CDR3 DNA: TGCAGCGTTGCACTCGCTGACACCGGGGAGCTGTTTTTT

D gene: .
V gene: TRBV7-3
CDR3 length: 13
clone size: few
J gene: TRBJ2-1
CDR3 protein: CASSSGVYNEQFF
CDR3 DNA: TGTGCCAGCAGTTCGGGGGTCTACAATGAGCAGTTCTTC

D gene: TRBD1
V gene: TRBV4-3
CDR3 length: 15
clone size: .
J gene: TRBJ1-5
CDR3 protein: CASSQETGNNQPQHF
CDR3 DNA: TGCGCCAGCAGCCAAGAGACAGGGAATAATCAGCCCCAGCATTTT

D gene: .
V gene: TRBV24-1
CDR3 length: 17
clone size: few
J gene: TRBJ2-1
CDR3 protein: CATSDLGIRGSLDEQFF
CDR3 DNA: TGTGCCACCAGTGATTTGGGCATTCGGGGTTCATTGGATGAGCAGTTCTTC

D gene: TRBD2
V gene: TRBV12-3/TRBV12-4
CDR3 length: 14
clone size: few
J gene: TRBJ2-1
CDR3 protein: CASSPSGGFREQFF
CDR3 DNA: TGTGCCAGCAGCCCCAGCGGGGGATTCAGGGAGCAGTTCTTC

D gene: .
V gene: TRBV12-3/TRBV12-4
CDR3 length: 14
clone size: many
J gene: TRBJ2-5
CDR3 protein: CASSLRDTGGTQYF
CDR3 DNA: TGTGCCAGCAGTCTCCGGGACACCGGGGGGACCCAGTACTTC

D gene: TRBD2
V gene: TRBV24-1
CDR3 length: 16
clone size: few
J gene: TRBJ2-1
CDR3 protein: CATSDRRGGSYNEQFF
CDR3 DNA: TGTGCCACCAGTGACCGCCGGGGGGGATCCTACAATGAGCAGTTCTTC

D gene: .
V gene: TRBV5-1
CDR3 length: 15
clone size: .
J gene: TRBJ1-1
CDR3 protein: CASSLEGRDHTEAFF
CDR3 DNA: TGCGCCAGCAGCTTGGAAGGCAGGGACCACACTGAAGCTTTCTTT

D gene: .
V gene: TRBV3-1
CDR3 length: 16
clone size: many
J gene: TRBJ1-2
CDR3 protein: CASSRTAHAGSYGYTF
CDR3 DNA: TGTGCCAGCAGCCGGACAGCCCATGCGGGATCCTATGGCTACACCTTC

D gene: .
V gene: TRBV6-5
CDR3 length: 15
clone size: many
J gene: TRBJ2-7
CDR3 protein: CASRRGHLLAHEQYF
CDR3 DNA: TGTGCCAGCAGGCGAGGACACCTCCTCGCGCACGAGCAGTACTTC

D gene: TRBD2
V gene: TRBV25-1
CDR3 length: 16
clone size: few
J gene: TRBJ2-1
CDR3 protein: CASSDPRLAGGNEQFF
CDR3 DNA: TGTGCCAGCAGTGACCCTCGGCTAGCGGGAGGGAACGAGCAGTTCTTC

D gene: TRBD2
V gene: TRBV20-1
CDR3 length: 18
clone size: many
J gene: TRBJ2-3
CDR3 protein: CSATPPGTSAGYTDTQYF
CDR3 DNA: TGCAGTGCAACCCCCCCCGGGACTAGCGCGGGATACACAGATACGCAGTATTTT

D gene: .
V gene: TRBV6-2/TRBV6-3
CDR3 length: 20
clone size: .
J gene: TRBJ2-6
CDR3 protein: CASSYSTPRATSSGANVLTF
CDR3 DNA: TGTGCCAGCAGTTACTCTACCCCGCGAGCGACCAGCTCTGGGGCCAACGTCCTGACTTTC

D gene: .
V gene: TRBV6-5
CDR3 length: 15
clone size: few
J gene: TRBJ2-2
CDR3 protein: CASSPRSPSAGELFF
CDR3 DNA: TGTGCCAGCAGCCCCCGCTCCCCTTCGGCCGGGGAGCTGTTTTTT

D gene: TRBD2
V gene: TRBV7-3
CDR3 length: 14
clone size: medium-sized
J gene: TRBJ2-7
CDR3 protein: CASSATGGAYEQYF
CDR3 DNA: TGTGCCAGCAGCGCTACCGGGGGGGCCTACGAGCAGTACTTC

D gene: .
V gene: TRBV20-1
CDR3 length: 14
clone size: few
J gene: TRBJ1-2
CDR3 protein: CSAMTTEVNYGYTF
CDR3 DNA: TGCAGTGCTATGACCACCGAGGTTAACTATGGCTACACCTTC

D gene: .
V gene: TRBV24-1
CDR3 length: 17
clone size: .
J gene: TRBJ2-1
CDR3 protein: CATSDPLSGLSYNEQFF
CDR3 DNA: TGTGCCACCAGTGATCCGCTTAGCGGCCTCTCCTACAATGAGCAGTTCTTC

D gene: TRBD1
V gene: TRBV5-8
CDR3 length: 16
clone size: few
J gene: TRBJ1-5
CDR3 protein: CASSPRTGINNQPQHF
CDR3 DNA: TGTGCCAGCAGCCCCAGGACAGGGATTAACAATCAGCCCCAGCATTTT

D gene: TRBD2
V gene: TRBV25-1
CDR3 length: 15
clone size: .
J gene: TRBJ2-5
CDR3 protein: CASSEPAGDQETQYF
CDR3 DNA: TGTGCCAGCAGTGAGCCAGCGGGAGATCAAGAGACCCAGTACTTC

D gene: .
V gene: TRBV7-9
CDR3 length: 15
clone size: .
J gene: TRBJ1-4
CDR3 protein: CASSPQAGSNEKLFF
CDR3 DNA: TGTGCCAGCAGCCCCCAGGCGGGGTCTAATGAAAAACTGTTTTTT

D gene: .
V gene: TRBV6-1
CDR3 length: 15
clone size: many
J gene: TRBJ2-1
CDR3 protein: CASKKRPIGFDEQFF
CDR3 DNA: TGTGCCAGCAAAAAGAGGCCAATTGGTTTCGATGAGCAGTTCTTC

D gene: TRBD2
V gene: TRBV5-8
CDR3 length: 15
clone size: few
J gene: TRBJ2-1
CDR3 protein: CASSWGLAGGDEQFF
CDR3 DNA: TGTGCCAGCAGCTGGGGACTAGCGGGAGGGGATGAGCAGTTCTTC

D gene: .
V gene: TRBV20-1
CDR3 length: 14
clone size: few
J gene: TRBJ2-5
CDR3 protein: CSAPLSSILETQYF
CDR3 DNA: TGCAGTGCTCCCCTTTCCTCTATCTTGGAGACCCAGTACTTC

D gene: .
V gene: TRBV20-1
CDR3 length: 15
clone size: .
J gene: TRBJ2-5
CDR3 protein: CSASVRAGIQETQYF
CDR3 DNA: TGCAGTGCTAGCGTTCGGGCAGGGATACAAGAGACCCAGTACTTC

D gene: .
V gene: TRBV5-4
CDR3 length: 16
clone size: few
J gene: TRBJ2-1
CDR3 protein: CASSHAGPPGINEQFF
CDR3 DNA: TGTGCCAGCAGCCATGCGGGCCCCCCGGGTATTAATGAGCAGTTCTTC